This T cell receptor beta chain is drawn from a study of T cell responses to AZD1222 COVID-19 vaccine. The table came from immunoSEQ multiplex PCR; TCRdb's copy has only in-frame clones and leaves some out. The sample contains around 100,000 clones, 80% to 90% of which appear only once. The sample holds a few counts of this clone. This TCR was sampled from an adult in good health. The specimen comprised peripheral blood, sampled on day 0 of AZD1222 vaccination.

CDR3 in DNA: TGTGCCAGCAGCGGGGGACTTTATGGAAACACCATATATTTT. Amino acid sequence: CASSGGLYGNTIYF. The rearrangement joins TRBV9 to TRBJ1-3; tentative D call: TRBD1 (5 bases). The germline V gene has CDR1 SGDLS and CDR2 YYNGEE. This CDR3 region has 14 residues. V lost 3 bases to trimming and J lost 3 bases, with 10 bases between them. Filled out from reference TRBV9 and TRBJ1-3, the complete variable domain reads DSGVTQTPKHLITATGQRVTLRCSPRSGDLSVYWYQQSLDQGLQFLIQYYNGEERAKGNILERFSAQQFPDLHSELNLSSLELGDSALYFCASSGGLYGNTIYFGEGSWLTVV.